One and the same sample provided the 32 T cell receptor beta chains below, sequenced in a study of patients and donors after allogeneic stem cell transplantation. MiXCR, applied by TCRdb to the RT-PCR reads, yields one record per CDR3 protein. The sample holds a few hundred thousand distinct CDR3 sequences; around an eighth are singletons and the top ten take roughly 10%. The sample was blood, either unsorted or a sorted T cell fraction (not recorded which). Receptors originate from a human donor who was either an allogeneic HSCT recipient or a stem cell or donor lymphocyte infusion donor (not recorded which). It is not recorded whose cells these are; they may come from a transplant donor.

This clonotype turned up a few times. This chain connects TRBV6-1 to TRBJ1-1; a possible D gene is TRBD1 (5 bases). Germline V lookup: CDR1 MNHNS, CDR2 SASEGT. Trimming cost V 7 bases and J 1 base, with 13 bases left between them. This CDR3 is built from 14 residues. The CDR3 loop is CASKIPGPNTEAFF. For the CDR3, the DNA is TGTGCCAGCAAGATTCCGGGACCGAACACTGAAGCTTTCTTT.

The chain employs TRBV30 and TRBJ2-7; TRBD1 matches 7 bases. Unmatched junction bases numbered 10, after V lost 3 bases and J lost 2 bases. The CDR3 spans 15 residues. The germline gives CDR1 GTSNPN, CDR2 SVGIG (reference sequence). The CDR3 DNA reads TGTGCCTGGAGGGGCATGGGGACAGCGACCTACGAGCAGTACTTC. Translating gives CAWRGMGTATYEQYF. The whole variable domain, remainder taken from reference TRBV30 and TRBJ2-7, is SQTIHQWPATLVQPVGSPLSLECTVEGTSNPNLYWYRQAAGRGLQLLFYSVGIGQISSEVPQNLSASRPQDRQFILSSKKLLLSDSGFYLCAWRGMGTATYEQYFGPGTRLTVT.

This clonotype was detected a few times. This chain joins TRBV5-4 and TRBJ1-2; 9 positions match TRBD1. J was trimmed by 8 bases and V by 0 bases; bases with no gene match: 5. This CDR3 region has 14 residues. The germline V gene encodes CDR1 SGHNT and CDR2 YYREEE (reference sequence). This chain's CDR3 is CASSLDRGLGGYTF. CDR3 DNA sequence: TGTGCCAGCAGCTTGGACAGGGGGCTCGGGGGCTACACCTTC.

The rearrangement joins TRBV20-1 to TRBJ1-1, with D tentatively TRBD1 (5 bases). The CDR3 consists of 14 residues. Per the germline V gene, CDR1 is DFQATT and CDR2 is SNEGSKA (reference sequence). V was pared by 0 bases and J by 5 bases, with 13 bases between. The CDR3 reads CSARDPGRVTEAFF. In DNA form, the CDR3 reads TGCAGTGCTAGAGATCCAGGGAGGGTTACTGAAGCTTTCTTT.

This clonotype has only a few counts. The chain carries TRBV10-3 and TRBJ1-3; D is perhaps TRBD1 (5 bases). Trimming pared 0 bases from V and 4 bases from J, leaving 10 bases between. Germline-derived CDR1 and CDR2 are ENHRY and SYGVKD. This CDR3 has 15 amino acids. In DNA form, the CDR3 reads TGTGCCATCAGTGAGTCCCCAGGGTCCGGAAACACCATATATTTT. Its protein is CAISESPGSGNTIYF.

This clonotype was recorded at least ten times. V gene TRBV12-3 or TRBV12-4 combines with J gene TRBJ1-6; 10 bases align to TRBD1. The V gene end was trimmed by 5 bases and the J gene end by 9 bases; junction bases not matched to a gene: 7. This CDR3 contains 15 residues. This CDR3 is CASSMGQGLSSPLHF. CDR3 sequence (DNA): TGTGCCAGCAGTATGGGACAGGGGTTAAGTTCACCCCTCCACTTT.

This chain uses TRBV5-4 with TRBJ2-2, with TRBD2 matching 7 bases. Germline lookup yields CDR1 SGHNT and CDR2 YYREEE (reference sequence). V shed 4 bases, J shed 4 bases, and the junction held 7 bases outside the gene matches. The CDR3 is made up of 15 amino acids. The CDR3 region has the DNA TGTGCCAGCAGCCGGTCGCTAGCGGCCACCGGGGAGCTGTTTTTT. It yields the protein CASSRSLAATGELFF.

This clonotype was seen ten or more times. The CDR3 coding sequence is TGTGCCAGCAGTGTCCATGACGTTCCCAATTCCTACGAGCAGTACTTC. Translation: CASSVHDVPNSYEQYF. The chain is built from TRBV6-2 or TRBV6-3 and TRBJ2-7; no clear D. The germline V and J ends were trimmed by 5 bases and 1 base, with 18 bases remaining between them. Germline-derived CDR1 and CDR2 are MNHEY and SVGEGT. The CDR3 spans 16 residues.

This sequence joins TRBV15 and TRBJ2-5, with D possibly matching TRBD1 (5 bases). Germline V gives CDR1 LNHNV, CDR2 YYDKDF (reference sequence). Deletions cut 5 bases from V and 4 bases from J, with 14 bases between. This CDR3 is 14 amino acids long. Here the CDR3 DNA reads TGTGCCACCAGCGGGCAGGGTGGGCGAGAGACCCAGTACTTC. Translation gives CATSGQGGRETQYF.

The chain employs TRBV5-4 and TRBJ2-1; 11 bases are shared with TRBD1. CDR1 is SGHNT and CDR2 is YYREEE in the germline V gene (reference sequence). CDR3 length: 18 residues. V dropped 4 bases and J dropped 6; count of bases not matched to a gene: 15. As DNA, the CDR3 is TGTGCCAGCAGCGGCGGACAGGGGGCGGACCCAGTTGGCAATGAGCAGTTCTTC. Protein: CASSGGQGADPVGNEQFF. The entire variable domain, with the rest obtained from reference TRBV5-4 and TRBJ2-1, is as follows: ETGVTQSPTHLIKTRGQQVTLRCSSQSGHNTVSWYQQALGQGPQFIFQYYREEENGRGNFPPRFSGLQFPNYSSELNVNALELDDSALYLCASSGGQGADPVGNEQFFGPGTRLTVL.

This clonotype was picked up a small number of times. The chain has TRBV24-1 and TRBJ2-5; D may be TRBD1 or TRBD2 (5 bases each). The V end lost 7 bases, the J end lost 5 bases, and 19 bases lay between the germline ends. CDR1 and CDR2 (germline): KGHDR, SFDVKD. The CDR3 extends over 15 amino acids. CDR3 protein: CATSQTWDRGETQYF. CDR3 nucleotides: TGTGCCACCAGCCAAACCTGGGACCGTGGGGAGACCCAGTACTTC.

This clonotype has a handful of counts. The rearrangement uses TRBV7-9 and TRBJ1-3, with D hard to call. Germline lookup yields CDR1 SEHNR and CDR2 FQNEAQ (reference sequence). V dropped 7 bases and J dropped 2 bases, with 9 bases sitting between them. CDR3 length: 13 residues. The CDR3 nucleotides are TGTGCCAGCACCCCGGCCGCTGGAAACACCATATATTTT. It translates to CASTPAAGNTIYF.

This clonotype was seen a handful of times. The V and J genes are TRBV12-3 or TRBV12-4 and TRBJ2-4; tentative D call: TRBD1 (6 bases). The CDR3 has 14 residues. Trimming removed 5 bases at V and 7 bases at J, with 15 bases between. CDR3 region: CASSLRGQRNIQYF. CDR3 DNA: TGTGCCAGCAGTCTCCGCGGACAGCGGAACATTCAGTACTTC.

Only one count was recorded for this clonotype. This chain connects TRBV20-1 to TRBJ2-7; no clear D. Germline V lookup: CDR1 DFQATT, CDR2 SNEGSKA (reference sequence). The CDR3 covers 14 residues. V was trimmed by 0 bases and J by 4 bases, leaving 13 bases between them. The CDR3 reads CSARDLVQIYEQYF. Written as DNA, the CDR3 is TGCAGTGCTAGAGATCTTGTACAGATTTACGAGCAGTACTTC.

This clonotype was observed at least ten times. The chain uses TRBV5-1 and TRBJ1-1; D ambiguous. From germline, CDR1 is SGHRS and CDR2 YFSETQ. V dropped 2 bases and J dropped 0 bases, with 8 bases sitting between them. This CDR3 has 14 residues. CDR3 DNA: TGCGCCAGCAGCTTTGGGCGGTTGAACACTGAAGCTTTCTTT. It translates to CASSFGRLNTEAFF. The variable domain in full, completed from reference TRBV5-1 and TRBJ1-1, reads KAGVTQTPRYLIKTRGQQVTLSCSPISGHRSVSWYQQTPGQGLQFLFEYFSETQRNKGNFPGRFSGRQFSNSRSEMNVSTLELGDSALYLCASSFGRLNTEAFFGQGTRLTVV.

The chain employs TRBV29-1 and TRBJ2-5; 7 positions agree with TRBD1. The ends lost 7 bases at V and 3 bases at J; junction bases unmatched: 5. CDR1 is SQVTM and CDR2 is ANQGSEA in the germline V gene. The CDR3 is made up of 12 amino acids. This chain's CDR3 is CSGRQGKETQYF. Here the CDR3 DNA reads TGCAGCGGCAGACAGGGTAAAGAGACCCAGTACTTC.

At least ten counts were recorded for this clonotype. The chain is built from TRBV9 and TRBJ2-5, with a tentative D call TRBD2 (6 bases). The CDR3 extends over 14 amino acids. Trimming took 5 bases from V and 0 from J, leaving 11 bases between them. Per the germline V gene, CDR1 is SGDLS and CDR2 is YYNGEE. The chain's CDR3 is CASRVWGDQETQYF. The CDR3 DNA follows: TGTGCCAGCAGAGTATGGGGGGACCAAGAGACCCAGTACTTC.

This clonotype was seen ten or more times. The rearrangement joins TRBV12-1 to TRBJ1-1; the table's D call of TRBD1 was not tested on the DNA. TRBV12-1 is listed as a pseudogene. The CDR3 sequence is 13 residues long. The CDR3 nucleotides are TGTGCCAGCAGCCGGGATACGGACACTGAAGCTTTCTTT. Protein sequence: CASSRDTDTEAFF.

The table lists this clonotype with a few counts. V usage is TRBV5-6 and J usage is TRBJ2-3; possibly TRBD1 or TRBD2 for D (7 bases each). The V and J ends lost 2 bases and 5 bases respectively, with 15 bases between them. The CDR3 covers 15 residues. Germline values: CDR1 SGHDT, CDR2 YYEEEE. For the CDR3, the DNA is TGTGCCAGCAGCTTTGTTGACAGGGAGGGAGATACGCAGTATTTT. Amino acid sequence: CASSFVDREGDTQYF.

In this sample, this clonotype turned up a few times. The rearrangement uses TRBV2 and TRBJ1-4; the match to TRBD1 covers 7 bases. J lost 6 bases, V lost 3 bases, and 10 bases had no gene match. Germline CDR1 reads SNHLY; CDR2 reads FYNNEI. The CDR3 runs to 16 residues. CDR3 sequence reads: CASSDGFGQADEKLFF. In DNA form, the CDR3 reads TGTGCCAGCAGTGATGGGTTTGGACAGGCGGATGAAAAACTGTTTTTT.

The table lists this clonotype with a few counts. The chain uses TRBV7-9 and TRBJ2-7; 9 nucleotides line up with TRBD1. Trimming took 5 bases from V and 0 from J; bases not matched to a gene: 11. Germline V gene sequence: CDR1 SEHNR, CDR2 FQNEAQ (reference sequence). The CDR3 is made up of 17 amino acids. CDR3 amino acids: CASSPGQGPFNSYEQYF. CDR3 nucleotides: TGTGCCAGCAGCCCGGGACAGGGCCCCTTTAACTCCTACGAGCAGTACTTC.

V usage is TRBV6-6 and J usage is TRBJ2-7; tentatively, D is TRBD1 (5 bases). The germline CDR1 and CDR2 sequences are MNHNY and SVGAGI (reference sequence). V lost 6 bases and J lost 5, with 8 bases in between. This CDR3 comprises 11 residues. The CDR3 reads CASRSQDEQYF. The CDR3 DNA follows: TGTGCCAGCAGGTCACAGGACGAGCAGTACTTC.

The V and J genes are TRBV6-1 and TRBJ2-1; no clear D. The length of the CDR3 is 14 residues. From germline, CDR1 is MNHNS and CDR2 SASEGT. V gave up 3 bases and J gave up 3 bases, with 9 bases separating them. CDR3 sequence reads: CASSEVQVYNEQFF. The DNA of the CDR3 is TGTGCCAGCAGTGAGGTCCAGGTCTACAATGAGCAGTTCTTC.

The sample holds a few counts of this clonotype. The rearrangement uses TRBV7-8 and TRBJ1-1; a possible D gene is TRBD1 (5 bases). The germline V gene has CDR1 SGHVS and CDR2 FQNEAQ. The CDR3 is 13 amino acids. Trimming shortened V by 2 bases and J by 3 bases, and 7 bases separated the two germline ends. This CDR3 is CASSLSRDTEAFF. For the CDR3, the DNA is TGTGCCAGCAGCTTATCCAGGGACACTGAAGCTTTCTTT.

This clonotype has more than one count but fewer than ten. The chain links TRBV12-3 or TRBV12-4 to TRBJ2-2, with a weak D call TRBD2 (6 bases). Trimming pared 5 bases from V and 1 base from J, leaving 8 bases between. There are 14 residues in the CDR3. The CDR3 bases are TGTGCCAGCAGTGGGACTGGGAACACCGGGGAGCTGTTTTTT. Its protein product is CASSGTGNTGELFF.

This clonotype was observed many times. The genes are TRBV7-9 and TRBJ2-7; D might be TRBD2 (5 bases). Germline V gene sequence: CDR1 SEHNR, CDR2 FQNEAQ (reference sequence). Trimming took off 1 base at V and 0 bases at J, with 10 bases between the two ends. The CDR3 runs to 15 residues. Written as DNA, the CDR3 is TGTGCCAGCAGCTTAGACTGGGAGAGCTCCTACGAGCAGTACTTC. It is translated as CASSLDWESSYEQYF.

This clonotype was found once. The V call is TRBV5-4, the J call TRBJ2-3; D is ambiguous. Germline V gene data show CDR1 as SGHNT and CDR2 as YYREEE (reference sequence). The CDR3 runs 14 residues. V shed 4 bases and J shed 7 bases, with 16 bases lying between them. Written as DNA, the CDR3 is TGTGCCAGCAGCCAGGACCCTGGGCTGAATACGCAGTATTTT. Amino acid sequence: CASSQDPGLNTQYF.

This clonotype was seen only a few times. This sequence joins TRBV7-8 and TRBJ2-5; 9 bases line up with TRBD1. V trimming: 0 bases; J trimming: 5 bases; junction bases outside the gene matches: 7. The CDR3 is 16 amino acids. CDR1 and CDR2 from the germline V gene are SGHVS and FQNEAQ. This chain's CDR3 is CASSLAGTGLEETQYF. CDR3 nucleotides: TGTGCCAGCAGCTTAGCGGGGACAGGGCTGGAGGAGACCCAGTACTTC.

The chain employs TRBV18 and TRBJ2-2; no definite D call. CDR3 size: 16 residues. CDR1 and CDR2 from the germline V gene are KGHSH and LQKENI. The ends were cut back, 6 bases at V and 3 bases at J, with 17 bases in the middle. CDR3 in DNA: TGTGCCAGCTCCCTCGAGGCGGCTCCGGACACCGGGGAGCTGTTTTTT. Translating gives CASSLEAAPDTGELFF.

This clonotype was seen many times. The V gene is TRBV7-8, the J gene TRBJ2-7; D possibly matches TRBD1 or TRBD2 (5 bases each). Per germline, CDR1 SGHVS and CDR2 FQNEAQ. V was cut by 3 bases and J by 6 bases, with 9 bases left in between. CDR3 length equals 12 residues. CDR3 region: CASSFNGAEQYF. Written as DNA, the CDR3 is TGTGCCAGCAGCTTTAACGGGGCCGAGCAGTACTTC.

Regarding this clonotype: This clone may be a read error of a much larger clone one base away. J is TRBJ2-1 and V is TRBV5-1; D possibly matches TRBD1 or TRBD2 (5 bases each). In germline, CDR1 is SGHRS, CDR2 YFSETQ. This CDR3 is built from 15 residues. CDR3 nucleotide sequence: TGCGCCAGCAGCCTCCTCGGGACGGAGACCAATGAGCAGTCCTTC. Amino acid sequence: CASSLLGTETNEQSF.

The CDR3 region is CSAPRLLAGVGEQFF. The CDR3 nucleotides are TGCAGTGCGCCCCGTTTGCTAGCGGGAGTTGGGGAGCAGTTCTTC. This sequence joins TRBV20-1 and TRBJ2-1; 10 positions match TRBD2. The germline CDR1 and CDR2 sequences are DFQATT and SNEGSKA (reference sequence). The V gene end was trimmed by 6 bases and the J gene end by 10 bases; junction bases not matched to a gene: 15. This CDR3 spans 15 amino acids.